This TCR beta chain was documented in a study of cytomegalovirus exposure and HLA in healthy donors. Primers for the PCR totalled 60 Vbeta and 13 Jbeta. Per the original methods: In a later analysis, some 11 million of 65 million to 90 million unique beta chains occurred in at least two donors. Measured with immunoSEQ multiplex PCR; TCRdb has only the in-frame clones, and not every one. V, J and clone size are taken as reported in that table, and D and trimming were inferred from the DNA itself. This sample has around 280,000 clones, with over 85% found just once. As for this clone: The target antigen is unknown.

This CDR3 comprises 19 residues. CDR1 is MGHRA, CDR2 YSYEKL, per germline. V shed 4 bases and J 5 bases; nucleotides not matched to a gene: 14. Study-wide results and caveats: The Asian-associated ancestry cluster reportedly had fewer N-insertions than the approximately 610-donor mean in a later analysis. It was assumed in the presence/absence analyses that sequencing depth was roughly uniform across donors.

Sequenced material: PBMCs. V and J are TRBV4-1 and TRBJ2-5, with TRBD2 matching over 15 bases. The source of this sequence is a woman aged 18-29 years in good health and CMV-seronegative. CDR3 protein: CASSLKVPEGLAGGETQYF. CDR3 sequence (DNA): TGCGCCAGCAGCCTAAAGGTCCCCGAAGGACTAGCGGGGGGGGAGACCCAGTACTTC.